These T cell receptor beta chains were read from a single sample in a study of low-dose radiotherapy and immunotherapy resistance in tumors. One entry per CDR3 protein results from TCRdb running MiXCR on the reads. The repertoire holds around 65,000 distinct CDR3 sequences, with about 26% as singletons. Source: PBMCs, taken before treatment. The receptors here all came from a male donor with rectosigmoid adenocarcinoma. Each CDR3 is given with its conserved first and last residue. A D gene is named only where the DNA matches it firmly. Expanded clones are given a class, and other clones once, few, many or no size at all.

TRBJ1-2 NA TRBV11-2 many CASSSRLRISQGYTF
TRBJ2-5 NA TRBV4-3 NA CASSQTGNRETQYF
TRBJ2-7 NA TRBV20-1 many CSASSTGPSYEQYF
TRBJ1-5 NA TRBV12-3/TRBV12-4 few CASSFGGSGNQPQHF
TRBJ2-7 NA TRBV18 many CASSPRQLYEQYF
TRBJ2-1 TRBD2 TRBV28 many CASSLSGLAGEYEQFF
TRBJ1-3 NA TRBV7-2 many CASSSLGWASGNTIYF
TRBJ2-5 NA TRBV4-2 many CASSQEMGGGPETQYF
TRBJ2-7 NA TRBV29-1 many CSVGDFYEQYF
TRBJ1-2 TRBD1 TRBV28 NA CASSLIDRDGYTF
TRBJ2-2 NA TRBV28 NA CASSSGPYTGELFF
TRBJ1-1 NA TRBV5-1 few CASSLTATVNTEAFF
TRBJ1-2 NA TRBV4-3 many CASSQYSGNYGYTF
TRBJ2-1 NA TRBV5-1 many CASSLPGYNEQFF
TRBJ1-1 NA TRBV6-2/TRBV6-3 few CASSYDQNTEAFF
TRBJ2-7 NA TRBV20-1 NA CSAYLAISYEQYF
TRBJ2-2 TRBD1 TRBV4-2 many CASSQDITGGKSGELFF
TRBJ2-2 NA TRBV12-3/TRBV12-4 many CASSPRTVVSTGELFF
TRBJ2-1 NA TRBV10-1 many CASSPGLGGNEQFF
TRBJ2-1 TRBD2 TRBV7-3 many CASSTRGAGEQFF
TRBJ2-3 NA TRBV5-1 many CASSLRPTTDTQYF
TRBJ2-2 NA TRBV5-5 many CASSLSLSGNTGELFF
TRBJ2-2 NA TRBV5-4 many CASSLDREQSGELFF
TRBJ2-3 TRBD2 TRBV6-2/TRBV6-3 NA CASSSGLAGGADTQYF
TRBJ2-4 TRBD1 TRBV4-3 many CASSQEGGPAKNIQYF
TRBJ1-2 NA TRBV28 many CASSSSTVYGYTF
TRBJ2-5 NA TRBV25-1 many CASSGGALGETQYF
TRBJ2-5 NA TRBV6-1 many CASSVTWQETQYF
TRBJ1-4 NA TRBV19 NA CASSMGGLREKLFF
TRBJ2-3 TRBD2 TRBV9 many CASSPGLAGNTDTQYF
TRBJ1-5 NA TRBV6-1 many CASSPLGSSNQPQHF
TRBJ1-5 NA TRBV6-2/TRBV6-3 NA CASSYGTSRNNNPQEGQPQHF
TRBJ2-3 NA TRBV2 NA CASSRDGDTDTQYF
TRBJ2-2 NA TRBV11-1 few CASSLRWGNTGELFF
TRBJ2-1 NA TRBV28 many CASSFAGLPASSYNEQFF
TRBJ1-5 NA TRBV27 many CASSLIGQPQHF
TRBJ2-7 NA TRBV9 many CASSVDSTVPYEQYF